The 17 T cell receptor beta chains presented below share a single source sample, sequenced in a study of T cell responses to AZD1222 COVID-19 vaccine. Assay used: immunoSEQ multiplex PCR; TCRdb lists only in-frame clones, some missing. The sample has about 110,000 clones, 88% seen once. The sample was peripheral blood, taken on day 0 of AZD1222 vaccination. These receptors were obtained from an adult in good health.

This clone has just a few counts. CDR3 in amino acids: CASSYLGRPYNEQFF. CDR3 coding DNA: TGTGCCAGCAGTTACCTAGGGAGGCCCTACAATGAGCAGTTCTTC. V is TRBV6-2 or TRBV6-3 and J is TRBJ2-1, with D tentatively TRBD2 (6 bases). Germline V gene data show CDR1 as MNHEY and CDR2 as SVGEGT. The CDR3 is 15 amino acids. V gave up 2 bases and J gave up 2 bases, with 10 bases separating them.

The chain recombines TRBV27 with TRBJ1-1; 8 bases fit TRBD1. J gave up 1 base and V 6 bases, and 4 bases lay outside the gene matches. The CDR3 runs to 14 residues. Germline lookup yields CDR1 MNHEY and CDR2 SMNVEV (reference sequence). The CDR3 protein is CASRHQGANTEAFF. CDR3 in DNA: TGTGCCAGCAGACATCAGGGGGCGAACACTGAAGCTTTCTTT.

There are a few counts of this clone. The rearrangement uses TRBV11-3 and TRBJ1-3; TRBD1 might be the D (5 bases). CDR3 size: 13 residues. CDR1 is SGHNT and CDR2 is YENEEA in the germline V gene. The V end lost 5 bases, the J end lost 3 bases, and 8 bases lay between the germline ends. CDR3 in DNA: TGTGCCAGCAGCACAGACAGTGGAAACACCATATATTTT. Amino acid sequence: CASSTDSGNTIYF.

V and J are TRBV5-1 and TRBJ1-1; D perhaps matches TRBD1 (5 bases). The germline V gene has CDR1 SGHRS and CDR2 YFSETQ. The V end was cut by 1 base, the J end by 5 bases, with 9 bases between. The CDR3 has 13 amino acids. CDR3 loop: CASSLYGGTEAFF. The CDR3 DNA reads TGCGCCAGCAGCTTGTATGGGGGGACTGAAGCTTTCTTT.

The CDR3 spells CASSEARGNEKLFF. CDR3 in DNA: TGTGCCAGCAGTGAGGCGCGGGGCAATGAAAAACTGTTTTTT. V usage is TRBV2 and J usage is TRBJ1-4, with a weak D call TRBD1 (5 bases). CDR1 SNHLY and CDR2 FYNNEI come from the germline V gene. This CDR3 region has 14 residues. Trimming stripped 3 bases from V and 5 bases from J, with 10 bases between.

J is TRBJ2-7 and V is TRBV7-6; D ambiguous. The germline gives CDR1 SGHVS, CDR2 FNYEAQ. The V and J ends lost 1 base and 1 base respectively, with 17 bases between them. The CDR3 runs to 17 residues. CDR3 nucleotide sequence: TGTGCCAGCAGCTTAGGTGTGTATGGCTCTGCTTCCTACGAGCAGTACTTC. Translated: CASSLGVYGSASYEQYF.

This clone appeared a single time. V and J are TRBV5-4 and TRBJ2-3, with no clear D. V was trimmed by 4 bases and J by 0 bases, leaving 9 bases between them. Looked up from germline, CDR1 is SGHNT and CDR2 is YYREEE (reference sequence). The CDR3 consists of 14 residues. The CDR3 sequence: CASSPWASTDTQYF. DNA of the CDR3: TGTGCCAGCAGCCCCTGGGCCAGCACAGATACGCAGTATTTT.

This clone was counted only a few times. The chain couples TRBV5-4 to TRBJ1-1; D call uncertain. The CDR3 consists of 14 residues. Trimming removed 4 bases at V and 5 bases at J, with 15 bases between. Germline-derived CDR1 and CDR2 are SGHNT and YYREEE (reference sequence). For the CDR3, the DNA is TGTGCCAGCAGCCTCAGGTCGGCACGGACTGAAGCTTTCTTT. Residues: CASSLRSARTEAFF.

The chain recombines TRBV6-5 with TRBJ2-2; TRBD1 is a possible D gene (5 bases). V dropped 5 bases and J dropped 7 bases, with 8 bases sitting between them. Germline V gives CDR1 MNHEY, CDR2 SVGAGI. The CDR3 consists of 12 residues. The CDR3 loop reads CASSRGIGELFF. The CDR3 nucleotides are TGTGCCAGCAGTAGGGGAATCGGGGAGCTGTTTTTT.

This clone is a singleton in its sample. The chain carries TRBV29-1 and TRBJ2-1; TRBD2 agrees at 7 bases. Germline assignment: CDR1 SQVTM and CDR2 ANQGSEA. The CDR3 length is 14 residues. The ends lost 6 bases at V and 0 bases at J; junction bases unmatched: 5. CDR3 protein: CSVQGLTSYNEQFF. Written as DNA, the CDR3 is TGCAGCGTCCAGGGACTAACCTCCTACAATGAGCAGTTCTTC.

The J gene is TRBJ1-2, the V gene TRBV19, with D hard to call. The germline CDR1 and CDR2 sequences are LNHDA and SQIVND (reference sequence). Trimming took off 6 bases at V and 8 bases at J, with 7 bases between the two ends. The CDR3 loop spans 10 amino acids. The CDR3 reads CASRAEGYTF. DNA of the CDR3: TGTGCCAGTAGGGCAGAAGGCTACACCTTC.

The CDR3 here is CASFRTVSNEQFF. The DNA of the CDR3 is TGTGCCAGCTTTCGGACAGTCAGCAATGAGCAGTTCTTC. The gene calls are TRBV2 and TRBJ2-1; D is perhaps TRBD1 (6 bases). V was pared by 8 bases and J by 6 bases, with 14 bases between. The germline V gene has CDR1 SNHLY and CDR2 FYNNEI. The CDR3 runs to 13 residues.

The genes are TRBV10-1 and TRBJ2-7; TRBD2 matches 9 bases. Germline trimming cut 3 bases from V and 3 bases from J; bases unmatched to any gene: 6. The germline CDR1 and CDR2 sequences are WNHNN and SYGVQD (reference sequence). The CDR3 consists of 15 residues. CDR3 in amino acids: CASSDGLAGFYEQYF. The DNA of the CDR3 is TGCGCCAGCAGTGACGGTCTAGCGGGGTTCTACGAGCAGTACTTC.

This clone was detected once. The J gene is TRBJ1-2, the V gene TRBV19, with D hard to call. The CDR3 is 13 residues long. Germline values: CDR1 LNHDA, CDR2 SQIVND (reference sequence). With 3 bases removed from V and 4 bases from J, the gap between germline ends came to 9 bases. The CDR3 region has the DNA TGTGCCAGTAGTATCGCCGAGAGCTATGGCTACACCTTC. It codes for CASSIAESYGYTF.

This clone was seen a few times. J is TRBJ2-1 and V is TRBV10-3, with 11 bases aligning to TRBD2. Germline V gene sequence: CDR1 ENHRY, CDR2 SYGVKD. The CDR3 is 19 residues long. V trimming: 3 bases; J trimming: 4 bases; junction bases outside the gene matches: 14. The CDR3 spells CAISDRDGLAGGTYNEQFF. CDR3 in DNA: TGTGCCATCAGTGACAGGGATGGGCTAGCGGGAGGTACATACAATGAGCAGTTCTTC.

The genes are TRBV7-9 and TRBJ2-7; 7 bases are a match to TRBD1. The germline CDR1 and CDR2 sequences are SEHNR and FQNEAQ (reference sequence). With V trimmed by 1 base and J by 5 bases, 8 bases remained unmatched. There are 15 residues in the CDR3. The CDR3 is CASSLERGRVNEQYF. The CDR3, as DNA: TGTGCCAGCAGCTTAGAGAGGGGGCGAGTCAACGAGCAGTACTTC.

This chain links TRBV5-4 with TRBJ1-1, with D uncertain. This CDR3 region has 14 residues. Germline-derived CDR1 and CDR2 are SGHNT and YYREEE (reference sequence). Trimming shortened V by 1 base and J by 0 bases, and 7 bases separated the two germline ends. The CDR3 region is CASSLRDLNTEAFF. The CDR3 coding sequence is TGTGCCAGCAGCTTGAGGGATTTGAACACTGAAGCTTTCTTT.